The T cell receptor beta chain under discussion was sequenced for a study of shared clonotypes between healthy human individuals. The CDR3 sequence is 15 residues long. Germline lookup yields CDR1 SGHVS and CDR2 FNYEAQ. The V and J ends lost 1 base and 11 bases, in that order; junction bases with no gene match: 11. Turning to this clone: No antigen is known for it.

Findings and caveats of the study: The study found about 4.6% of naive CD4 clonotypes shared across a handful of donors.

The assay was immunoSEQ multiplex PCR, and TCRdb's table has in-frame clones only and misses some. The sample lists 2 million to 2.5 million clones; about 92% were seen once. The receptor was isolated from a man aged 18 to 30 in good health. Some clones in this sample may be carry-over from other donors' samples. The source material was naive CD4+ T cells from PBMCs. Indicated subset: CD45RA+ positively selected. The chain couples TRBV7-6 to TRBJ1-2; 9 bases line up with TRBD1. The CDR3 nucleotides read TGTGCCAGCAGCTTAGGGATTGGACAGGGGATAGGGTACACCTTC. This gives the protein CASSLGIGQGIGYTF.